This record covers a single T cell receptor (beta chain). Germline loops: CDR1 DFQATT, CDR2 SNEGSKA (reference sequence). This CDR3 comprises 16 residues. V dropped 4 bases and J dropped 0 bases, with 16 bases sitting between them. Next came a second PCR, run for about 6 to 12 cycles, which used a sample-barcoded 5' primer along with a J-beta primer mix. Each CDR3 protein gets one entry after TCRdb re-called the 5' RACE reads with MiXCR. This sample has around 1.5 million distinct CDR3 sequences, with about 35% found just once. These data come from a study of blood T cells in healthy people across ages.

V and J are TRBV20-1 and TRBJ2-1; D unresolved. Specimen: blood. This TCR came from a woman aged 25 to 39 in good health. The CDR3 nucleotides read TGCAGTGCTATCCCTCCCTTACATACCTCCTACAATGAGCAGTTCTTC. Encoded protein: CSAIPPLHTSYNEQFF.